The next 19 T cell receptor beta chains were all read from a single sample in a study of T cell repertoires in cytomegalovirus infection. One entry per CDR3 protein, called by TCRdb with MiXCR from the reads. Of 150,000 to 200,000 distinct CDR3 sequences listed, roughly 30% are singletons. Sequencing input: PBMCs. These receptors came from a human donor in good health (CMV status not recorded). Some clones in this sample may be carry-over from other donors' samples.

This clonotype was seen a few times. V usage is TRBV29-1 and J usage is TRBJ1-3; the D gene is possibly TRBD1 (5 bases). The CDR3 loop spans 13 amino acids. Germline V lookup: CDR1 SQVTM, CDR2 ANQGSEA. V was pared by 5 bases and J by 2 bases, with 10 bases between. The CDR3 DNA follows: TGCAGCGTTCTGACAGATACTGGAAACACCATATATTTT. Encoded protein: CSVLTDTGNTIYF.

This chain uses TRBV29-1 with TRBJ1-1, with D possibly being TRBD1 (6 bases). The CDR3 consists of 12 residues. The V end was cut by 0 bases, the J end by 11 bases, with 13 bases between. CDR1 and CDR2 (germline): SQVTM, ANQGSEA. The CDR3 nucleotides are TGCAGCGTTGAAGATGGGGGGGGGGCGGCTTTCTTT. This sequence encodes CSVEDGGGAAFF.

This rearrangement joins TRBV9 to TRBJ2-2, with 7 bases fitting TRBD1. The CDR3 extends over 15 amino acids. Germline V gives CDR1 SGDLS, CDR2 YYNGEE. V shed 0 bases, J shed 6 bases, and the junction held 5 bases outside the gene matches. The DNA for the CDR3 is TGTGCCAGCAGCGTAGAGGGGGCAGTATCCGGGGAGCTGTTTTTT. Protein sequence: CASSVEGAVSGELFF.

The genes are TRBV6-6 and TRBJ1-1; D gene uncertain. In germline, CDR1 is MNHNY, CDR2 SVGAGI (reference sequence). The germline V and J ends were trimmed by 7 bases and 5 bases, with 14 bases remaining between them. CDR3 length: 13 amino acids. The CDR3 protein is CASTQKSVTEAFF. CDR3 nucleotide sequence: TGTGCCAGCACCCAAAAATCCGTGACTGAAGCTTTCTTT.

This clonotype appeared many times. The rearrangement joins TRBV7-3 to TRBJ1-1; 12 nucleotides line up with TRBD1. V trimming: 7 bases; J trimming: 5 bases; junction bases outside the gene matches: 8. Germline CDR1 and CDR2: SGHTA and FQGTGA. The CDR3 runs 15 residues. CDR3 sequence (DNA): TGTGCCAGCAAGCGGGACAGGGGGCGCGGGACTGAAGCTTTCTTT. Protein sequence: CASKRDRGRGTEAFF.

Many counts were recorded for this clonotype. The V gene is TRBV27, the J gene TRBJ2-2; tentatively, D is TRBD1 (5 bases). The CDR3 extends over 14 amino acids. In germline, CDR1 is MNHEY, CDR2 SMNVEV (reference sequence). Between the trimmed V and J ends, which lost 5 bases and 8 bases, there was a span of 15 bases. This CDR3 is CASSPTQGRGELFF. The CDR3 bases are TGTGCCAGCAGTCCCACGCAGGGAAGGGGGGAGCTGTTTTTT.

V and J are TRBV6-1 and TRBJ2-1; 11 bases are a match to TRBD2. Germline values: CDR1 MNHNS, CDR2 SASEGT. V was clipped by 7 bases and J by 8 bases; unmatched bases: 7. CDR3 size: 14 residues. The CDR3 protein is CASTEPGLADEQFF. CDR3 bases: TGTGCCAGCACCGAACCGGGACTAGCGGATGAGCAGTTCTTC.

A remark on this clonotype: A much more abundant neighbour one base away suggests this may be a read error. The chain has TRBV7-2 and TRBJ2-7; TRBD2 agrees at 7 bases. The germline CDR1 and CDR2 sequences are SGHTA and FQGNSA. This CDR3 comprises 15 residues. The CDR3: CASSLGLADSYEQCF. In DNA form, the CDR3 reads TGTGCCAGCAGCTTAGGGCTAGCGGACTCCTACGAGCAGTGCTTC. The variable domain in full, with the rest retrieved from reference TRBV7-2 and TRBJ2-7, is GAGVSQSPSNKVTEKGKDVELRCDPISGHTALYWYRQSLGQGLEFLIYFQGNSAPDKSGLPSDRFSAERTGGSVSTLTIQRTQQEDSAVYLCASSLGLADSYEQCFGPGTRLTVT.

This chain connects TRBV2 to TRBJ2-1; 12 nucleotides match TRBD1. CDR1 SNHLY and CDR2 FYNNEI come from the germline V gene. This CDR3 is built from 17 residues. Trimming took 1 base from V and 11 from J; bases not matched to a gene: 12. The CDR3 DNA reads TGTGCCAGCAGTGAAGATGGCCCGGGACAGGGGGCTCGGAAGCAGTTCTTC. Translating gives CASSEDGPGQGARKQFF.

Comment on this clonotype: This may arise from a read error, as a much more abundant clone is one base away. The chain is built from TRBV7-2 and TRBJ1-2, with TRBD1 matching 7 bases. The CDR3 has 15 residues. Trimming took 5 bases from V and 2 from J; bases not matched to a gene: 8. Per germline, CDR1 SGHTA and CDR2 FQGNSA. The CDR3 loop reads CASSPLTGQNYGYTF. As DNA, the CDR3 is TGTGCCAGCAGCCCCCTGACAGGGCAGAACTATGGCTACACCTTC.

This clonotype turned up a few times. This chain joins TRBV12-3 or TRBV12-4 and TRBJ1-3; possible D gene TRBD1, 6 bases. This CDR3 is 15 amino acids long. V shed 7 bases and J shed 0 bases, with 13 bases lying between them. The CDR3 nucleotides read TGTGCCAGCACCCGGGACACTTACTCTGGAAACACCATATATTTT. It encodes CASTRDTYSGNTIYF.

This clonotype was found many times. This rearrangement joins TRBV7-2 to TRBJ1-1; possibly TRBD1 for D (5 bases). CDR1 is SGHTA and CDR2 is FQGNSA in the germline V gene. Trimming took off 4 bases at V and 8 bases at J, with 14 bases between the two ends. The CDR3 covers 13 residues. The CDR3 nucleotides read TGTGCCAGCAGCTCGCCGGGTAGGGGAGAAGCTTTCTTT. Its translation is CASSSPGRGEAFF.

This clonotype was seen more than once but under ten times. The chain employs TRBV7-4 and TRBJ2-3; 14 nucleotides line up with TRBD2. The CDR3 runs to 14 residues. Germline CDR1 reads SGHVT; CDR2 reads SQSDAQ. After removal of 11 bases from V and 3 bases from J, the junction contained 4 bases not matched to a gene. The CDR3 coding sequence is TGTGCCGGACGACTAGCGGGGGGGACAGATACGCAGTATTTT. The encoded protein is CAGRLAGGTDTQYF.

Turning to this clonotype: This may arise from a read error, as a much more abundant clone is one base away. CDR3 residues: CVSSLRRGYQPQHF. The CDR3 DNA follows: TGTGTCAGCAGCTTAAGGAGGGGGTATCAGCCCCAGCATTTT. The V call is TRBV7-8, the J call TRBJ1-5; tentatively, D is TRBD1 (6 bases). Germline CDR1 and CDR2: SGHVS and FQNEAQ. This CDR3 is 14 amino acids long.

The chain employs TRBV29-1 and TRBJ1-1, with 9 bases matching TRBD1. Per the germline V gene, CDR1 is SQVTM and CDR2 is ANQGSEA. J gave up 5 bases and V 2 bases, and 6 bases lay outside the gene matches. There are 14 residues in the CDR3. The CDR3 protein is CSVEKGQGITEAFF. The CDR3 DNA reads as TGCAGCGTTGAAAAGGGACAGGGCATAACTGAAGCTTTCTTT.

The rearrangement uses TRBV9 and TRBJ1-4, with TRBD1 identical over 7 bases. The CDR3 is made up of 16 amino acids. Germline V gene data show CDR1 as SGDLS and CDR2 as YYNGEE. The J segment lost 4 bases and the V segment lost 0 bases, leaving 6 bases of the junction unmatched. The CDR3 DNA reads TGTGCCAGCAGCGTAGCCGCAGGGACAGTTAATGAAAAACTGTTTTTT. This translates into CASSVAAGTVNEKLFF.

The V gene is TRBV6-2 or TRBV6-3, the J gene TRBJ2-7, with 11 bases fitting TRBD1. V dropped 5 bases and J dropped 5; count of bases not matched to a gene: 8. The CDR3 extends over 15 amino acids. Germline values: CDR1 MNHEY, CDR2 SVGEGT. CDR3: CASSQRTGGLDEQYF. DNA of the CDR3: TGTGCCAGCAGTCAACGGACAGGGGGCTTGGACGAGCAGTACTTC.

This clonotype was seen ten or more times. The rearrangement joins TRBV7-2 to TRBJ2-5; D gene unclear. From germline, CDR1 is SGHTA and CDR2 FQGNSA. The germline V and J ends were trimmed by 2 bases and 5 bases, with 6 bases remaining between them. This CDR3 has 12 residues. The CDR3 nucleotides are TGTGCCAGCAGCTTATTCGGGGAGACCCAGTACTTC. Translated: CASSLFGETQYF.

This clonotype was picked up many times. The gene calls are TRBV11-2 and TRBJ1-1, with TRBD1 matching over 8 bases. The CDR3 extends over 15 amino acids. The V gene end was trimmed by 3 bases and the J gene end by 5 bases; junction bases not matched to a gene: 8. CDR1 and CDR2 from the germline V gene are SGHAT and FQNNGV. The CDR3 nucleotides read TGTGCCAGCAGCTTGATCCGGACAGGGAAAACTGAAGCTTTCTTT. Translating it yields CASSLIRTGKTEAFF.